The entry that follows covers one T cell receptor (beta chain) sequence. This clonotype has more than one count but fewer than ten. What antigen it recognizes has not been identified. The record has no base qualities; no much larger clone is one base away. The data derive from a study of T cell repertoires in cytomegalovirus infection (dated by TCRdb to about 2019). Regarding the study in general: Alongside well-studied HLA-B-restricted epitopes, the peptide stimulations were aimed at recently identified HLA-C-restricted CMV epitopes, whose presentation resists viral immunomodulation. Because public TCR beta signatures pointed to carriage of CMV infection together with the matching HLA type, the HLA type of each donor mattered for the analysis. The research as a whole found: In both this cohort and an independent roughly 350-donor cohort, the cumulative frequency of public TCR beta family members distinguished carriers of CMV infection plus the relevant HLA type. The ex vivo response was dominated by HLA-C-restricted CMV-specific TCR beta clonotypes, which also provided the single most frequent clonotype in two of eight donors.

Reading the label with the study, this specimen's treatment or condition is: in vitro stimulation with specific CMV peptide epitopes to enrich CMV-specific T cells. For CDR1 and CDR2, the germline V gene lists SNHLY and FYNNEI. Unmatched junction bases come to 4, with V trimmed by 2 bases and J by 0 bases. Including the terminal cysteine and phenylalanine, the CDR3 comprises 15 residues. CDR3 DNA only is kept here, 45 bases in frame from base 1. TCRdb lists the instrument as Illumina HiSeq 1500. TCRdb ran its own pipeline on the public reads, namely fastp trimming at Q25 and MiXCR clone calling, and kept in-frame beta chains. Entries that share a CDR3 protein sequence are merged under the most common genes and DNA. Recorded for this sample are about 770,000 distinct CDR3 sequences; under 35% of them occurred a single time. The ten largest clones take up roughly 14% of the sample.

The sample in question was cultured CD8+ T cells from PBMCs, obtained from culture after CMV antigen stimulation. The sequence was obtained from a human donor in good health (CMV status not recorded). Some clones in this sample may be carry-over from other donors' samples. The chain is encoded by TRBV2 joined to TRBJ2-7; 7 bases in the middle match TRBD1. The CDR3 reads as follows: CASSEWTGSSYEQYF. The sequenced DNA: TGTGCCAGCAGTGAATGGACAGGTAGCTCCTACGAGCAGTACTTC.